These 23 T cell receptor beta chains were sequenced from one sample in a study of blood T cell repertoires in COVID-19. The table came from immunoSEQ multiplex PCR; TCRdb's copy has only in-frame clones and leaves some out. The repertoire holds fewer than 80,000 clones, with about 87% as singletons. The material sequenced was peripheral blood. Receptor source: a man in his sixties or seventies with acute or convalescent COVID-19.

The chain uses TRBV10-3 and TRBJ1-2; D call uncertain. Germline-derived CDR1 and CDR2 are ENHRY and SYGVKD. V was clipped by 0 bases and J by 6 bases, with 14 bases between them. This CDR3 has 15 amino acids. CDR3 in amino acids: CAISESTGITDGYTF. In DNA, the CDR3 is TGTGCCATCAGTGAGTCGACGGGAATTACCGATGGCTACACCTTC.

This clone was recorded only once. The CDR3 DNA reads as TGTGCCAGCACCCAATACAGGGGTCAACACTACGAGCAGTACTTC. Translating gives CASTQYRGQHYEQYF. The chain joins TRBV5-4 to TRBJ2-7, with 7 bases identical to TRBD1. Germline V lookup: CDR1 SGHNT, CDR2 YYREEE (reference sequence). CDR3 length: 15 amino acids. The ends lost 6 bases at V and 3 bases at J; junction bases unmatched: 12.

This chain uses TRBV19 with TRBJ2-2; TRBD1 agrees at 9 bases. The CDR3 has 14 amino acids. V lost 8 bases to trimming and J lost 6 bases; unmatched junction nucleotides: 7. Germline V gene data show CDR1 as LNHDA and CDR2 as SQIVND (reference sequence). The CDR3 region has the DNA TGTGCCAGTTCCCCGGGACAGGGTCCCGGGGAGCTGTTTTTT. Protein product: CASSPGQGPGELFF.

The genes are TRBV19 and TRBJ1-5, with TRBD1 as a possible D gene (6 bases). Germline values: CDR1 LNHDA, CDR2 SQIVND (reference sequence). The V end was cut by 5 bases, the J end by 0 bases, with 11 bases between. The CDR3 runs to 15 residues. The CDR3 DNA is TGTGCCAGTAGTGGTCACAGGGCTAGCAATCAGCCCCAGCATTTT. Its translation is CASSGHRASNQPQHF.

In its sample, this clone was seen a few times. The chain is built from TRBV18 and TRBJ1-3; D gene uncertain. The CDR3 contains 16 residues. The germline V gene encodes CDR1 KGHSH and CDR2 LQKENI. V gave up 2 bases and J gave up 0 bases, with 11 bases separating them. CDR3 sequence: CASSPGRAASGNTIYF. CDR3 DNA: TGTGCCAGCTCACCAGGTAGAGCGGCCTCTGGAAACACCATATATTTT.

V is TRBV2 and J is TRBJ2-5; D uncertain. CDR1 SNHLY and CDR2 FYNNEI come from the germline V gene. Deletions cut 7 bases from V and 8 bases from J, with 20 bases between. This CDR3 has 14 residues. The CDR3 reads CASISSLTNPTQYF. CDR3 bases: TGTGCCAGCATATCCTCACTTACTAATCCCACCCAGTACTTC.

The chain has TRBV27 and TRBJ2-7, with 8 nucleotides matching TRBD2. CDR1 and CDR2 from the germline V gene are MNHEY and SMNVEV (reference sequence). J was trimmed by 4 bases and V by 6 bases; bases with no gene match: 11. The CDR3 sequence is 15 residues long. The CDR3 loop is CASRPQKREKYEQYF. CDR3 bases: TGTGCCAGCAGACCGCAAAAGCGGGAGAAATACGAGCAGTACTTC.

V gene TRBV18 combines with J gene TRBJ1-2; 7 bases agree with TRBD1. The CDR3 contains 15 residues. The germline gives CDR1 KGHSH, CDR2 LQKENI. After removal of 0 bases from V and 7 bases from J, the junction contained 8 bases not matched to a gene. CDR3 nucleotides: TGTGCCAGCTCACCACCGGGCGCAGGGGGAGTTGGCTACACCTTC. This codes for CASSPPGAGGVGYTF.

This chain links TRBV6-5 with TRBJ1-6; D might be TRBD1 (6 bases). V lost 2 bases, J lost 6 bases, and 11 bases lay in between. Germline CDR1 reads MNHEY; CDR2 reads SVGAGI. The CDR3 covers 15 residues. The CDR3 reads CASSYRDMGNSPLHF. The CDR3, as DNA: TGTGCCAGCAGTTACCGGGACATGGGTAATTCACCCCTCCACTTT.

The CDR3 here is CASSARRDRVSGANVLTF. The CDR3 DNA reads TGTGCCAGCAGCGCAAGAAGGGACAGGGTATCTGGGGCCAACGTCCTGACTTTC. The rearrangement joins TRBV9 to TRBJ2-6; TRBD1 matches at 9 bases. After removal of 3 bases from V and 1 base from J, the junction contained 8 bases not matched to a gene. The CDR3 is 18 amino acids. The V gene's germline CDR1 is SGDLS and CDR2 YYNGEE. The full variable domain, completed using reference TRBV9 and TRBJ2-6, is DSGVTQTPKHLITATGQRVTLRCSPRSGDLSVYWYQQSLDQGLQFLIQYYNGEERAKGNILERFSAQQFPDLHSELNLSSLELGDSALYFCASSARRDRVSGANVLTFGAGSRLTVL.

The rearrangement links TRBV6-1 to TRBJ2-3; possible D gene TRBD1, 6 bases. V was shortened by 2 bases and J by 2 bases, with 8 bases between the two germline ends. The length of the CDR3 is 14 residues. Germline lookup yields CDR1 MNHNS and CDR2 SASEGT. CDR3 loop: CASSEQGNTDTQYF. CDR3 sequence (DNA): TGTGCCAGCAGTGAACAGGGGAACACAGATACGCAGTATTTT.

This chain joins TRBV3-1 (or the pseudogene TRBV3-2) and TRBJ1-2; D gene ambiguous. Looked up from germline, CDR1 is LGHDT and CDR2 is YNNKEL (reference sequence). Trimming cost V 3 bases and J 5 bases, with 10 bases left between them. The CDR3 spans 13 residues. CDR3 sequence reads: CASSHGGLYGYTF. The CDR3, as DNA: TGTGCCAGCAGCCACGGCGGCCTATATGGCTACACCTTC.

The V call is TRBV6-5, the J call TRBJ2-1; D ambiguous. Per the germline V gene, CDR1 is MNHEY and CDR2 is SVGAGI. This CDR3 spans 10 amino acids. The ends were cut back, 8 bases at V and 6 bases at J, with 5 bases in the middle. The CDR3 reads CASRLNEQFF. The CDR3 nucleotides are TGTGCCAGCCGACTCAATGAGCAGTTCTTC.

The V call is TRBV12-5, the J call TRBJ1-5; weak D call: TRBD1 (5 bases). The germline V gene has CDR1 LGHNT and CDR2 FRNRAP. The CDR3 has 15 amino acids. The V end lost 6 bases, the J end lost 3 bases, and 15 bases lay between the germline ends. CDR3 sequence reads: CASGKRGRDNQPQHF. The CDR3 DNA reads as TGTGCTAGTGGCAAGCGGGGCAGGGACAATCAGCCCCAGCATTTT. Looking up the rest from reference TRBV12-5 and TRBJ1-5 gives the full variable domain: DARVTQTPRHKVTEMGQEVTMRCQPILGHNTVFWYRQTMMQGLELLAYFRNRAPLDDSGMPKDRFSAEMPDATLATLKIQPSEPRDSAVYFCASGKRGRDNQPQHFGDGTRLSIL.

CDR3 region: CASSEVLAGGGEQFF. DNA for the CDR3: TGTGCCAGCAGTGAAGTCCTAGCGGGAGGGGGTGAGCAGTTCTTC. This chain connects TRBV2 to TRBJ2-1; 12 nucleotides agree with TRBD2. The ends lost 1 base at V and 9 bases at J; junction bases unmatched: 4. CDR1 is SNHLY and CDR2 is FYNNEI in the germline V gene. The length of the CDR3 is 15 residues.

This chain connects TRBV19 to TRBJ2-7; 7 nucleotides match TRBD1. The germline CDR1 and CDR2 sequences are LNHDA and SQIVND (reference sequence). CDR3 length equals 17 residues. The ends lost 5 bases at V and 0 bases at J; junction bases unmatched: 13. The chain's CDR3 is CASSAYLGTVSSYEQYF. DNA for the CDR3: TGTGCCAGTAGTGCGTACCTCGGGACAGTATCCTCCTACGAGCAGTACTTC.

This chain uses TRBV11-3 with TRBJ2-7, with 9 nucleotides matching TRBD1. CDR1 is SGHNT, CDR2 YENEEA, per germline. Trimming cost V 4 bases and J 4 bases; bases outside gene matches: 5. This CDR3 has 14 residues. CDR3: CASSSGQGSYEQYF. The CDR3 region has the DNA TGTGCCAGCAGCTCCGGACAGGGGAGTTACGAGCAGTACTTC. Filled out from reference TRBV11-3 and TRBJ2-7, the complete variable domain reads EAGVVQSPRYKIIEKKQPVAFWCNPISGHNTLYWYLQNLGQGPELLIRYENEEAVDDSQLPKDRFSAERLKGVDSTLKIQPAELGDSAVYLCASSSGQGSYEQYFGPGTRLTVT.

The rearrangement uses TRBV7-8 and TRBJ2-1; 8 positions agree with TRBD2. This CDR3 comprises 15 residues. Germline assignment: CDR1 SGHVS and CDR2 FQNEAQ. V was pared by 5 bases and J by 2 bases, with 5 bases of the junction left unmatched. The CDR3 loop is CASSPSGSPYNEQFF. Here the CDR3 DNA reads TGTGCCAGCAGCCCGAGCGGGAGTCCCTACAATGAGCAGTTCTTC.

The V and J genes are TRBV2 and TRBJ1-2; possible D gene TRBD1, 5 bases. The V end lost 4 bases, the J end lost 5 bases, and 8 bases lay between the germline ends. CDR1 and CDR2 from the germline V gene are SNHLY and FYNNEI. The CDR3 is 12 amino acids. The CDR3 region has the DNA TGTGCCAGCAGTGTATGGACATATGGCTACACCTTC. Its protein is CASSVWTYGYTF.

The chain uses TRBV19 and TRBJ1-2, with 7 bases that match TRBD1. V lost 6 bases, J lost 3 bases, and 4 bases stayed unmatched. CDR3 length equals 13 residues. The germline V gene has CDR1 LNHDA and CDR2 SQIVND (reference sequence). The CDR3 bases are TGTGCCAGTAGAATCGACAGGGACTATGGCTACACCTTC. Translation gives CASRIDRDYGYTF.

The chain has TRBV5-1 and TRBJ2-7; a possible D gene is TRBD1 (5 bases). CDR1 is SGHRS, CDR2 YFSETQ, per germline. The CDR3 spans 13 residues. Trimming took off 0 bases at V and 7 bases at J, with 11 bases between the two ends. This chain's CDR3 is CASSLAGLKEQYF. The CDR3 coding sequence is TGCGCCAGCAGCTTGGCAGGGTTGAAAGAGCAGTACTTC.

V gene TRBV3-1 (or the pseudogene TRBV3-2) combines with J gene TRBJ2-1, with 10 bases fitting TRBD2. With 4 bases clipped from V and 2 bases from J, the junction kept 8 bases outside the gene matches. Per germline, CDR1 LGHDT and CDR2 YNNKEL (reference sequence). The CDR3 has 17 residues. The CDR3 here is CASSPGTSGTTYNEQFF. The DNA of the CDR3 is TGTGCCAGCAGCCCCGGAACTAGCGGGACTACCTACAATGAGCAGTTCTTC.

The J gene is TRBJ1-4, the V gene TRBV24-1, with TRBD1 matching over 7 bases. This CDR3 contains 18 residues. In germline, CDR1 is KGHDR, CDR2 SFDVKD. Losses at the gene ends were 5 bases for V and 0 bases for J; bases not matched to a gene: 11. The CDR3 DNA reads TGTGCCACCAGTGCTGGGACAGAAGTAATTTCAACTAATGAAAAACTGTTTTTT. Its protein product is CATSAGTEVISTNEKLFF.